The 2 T cell receptor beta chains reported below all come from one sample, sequenced in a study of control samples from healthy donors and cancer patients. The repertoire was sequenced with immunoSEQ multiplex PCR; TCRdb's copy has only in-frame clones and lacks some. There are 24,000 or so clones in the sample; about 85% occur only once, and 38% lies in the top ten. Sequencing was performed on PBMCs. All receptors derive from a man in his 60s with head and neck cancer.

The genes are TRBV5-6 and TRBJ1-1; TRBD1 matches 12 bases. Germline trimming cut 3 bases from V and 4 bases from J; bases unmatched to any gene: 1. CDR3 length: 14 amino acids. Germline V gene data show CDR1 as SGHDT and CDR2 as YYEEEE. The CDR3 bases are TGTGCCAGCAGCTGGGACAGGGGGCTCACTGAAGCTTTCTTT. Its protein product is CASSWDRGLTEAFF.

By proportion, this clone is medium-sized. J is TRBJ2-5 and V is TRBV10-3, with D hard to call. This CDR3 has 15 amino acids. Germline V gene sequence: CDR1 ENHRY, CDR2 SYGVKD. Deletions cut 11 bases from V and 4 bases from J, with 23 bases between. CDR3 loop: CASSRSGGVGETQYF. In DNA form, the CDR3 reads TGTGCCTCCTCTCGGTCCGGTGGCGTCGGAGAGACCCAGTACTTC.